This entry features one T cell receptor (beta chain) sequence. Its target is not known. These data are taken from a study of T cell responses to AZD1222 COVID-19 vaccine. TCRdb's table, derived via immunoSEQ multiplex PCR, lists solely in-frame clones and lacks some. This table holds 200,000 to 250,000 clones, around 94% found once. Per germline, CDR1 SGHAT and CDR2 FQNNGV. The CDR3 has 17 amino acids. J was trimmed by 5 bases and V by 0 bases; bases with no gene match: 7. Broader study findings: Increased Spike-specific TCR breadth and depth were observed after two AZD1222 doses. White British ancestry dominated among donors, who included more females, and clonal diversity was possibly underestimated.

The chain is built from TRBV11-2 and TRBJ2-7, with 13 bases aligning to TRBD2. The sample here was peripheral blood, taken 28 days after the second dose of the MenACWY control vaccine. The TCR comes from an adult who received the MenACWY meningococcal vaccine as a control. CDR3 nucleotide sequence: TGTGCCAGCAGCTTAGATCGAGGACTAGCGGGAGTTCACGAGCAGTACTTC. This gives the protein CASSLDRGLAGVHEQYF.